This T cell receptor (beta chain) was sequenced for a study of tumor-infiltrating lymphocytes in primary liver carcinoma. As for this clonotype: A read error may explain this, as a much larger clone is one base away.

TCR beta cDNA was made from 500 ng total RNA with a constant-region primer. Employing slightly modified ARM-PCR, three nested multiplex PCR rounds were run, and these gave rise to the TCR beta libraries. Primers for the first two PCR rounds were TRBV1-TRBV30 forward primers and a C-beta reverse primer (approximately 10 cycles per round). From the multiplex PCR reads, TCRdb called clonotypes with MiXCR, one entry per CDR3 protein. This table holds 100,000 to 150,000 distinct CDR3 sequences, 60% to 75% found once. The germline CDR1 and CDR2 sequences are MNHNS and SASEGT. This CDR3 region has 14 residues. Co-extraction yielded RNA and DNA from approximately 22-30 mg of unsorted bulk tissue.

The chain employs TRBV6-1 and TRBJ2-7, with D hard to call. The sequenced material came from liver tumor tissue from sampling region 3. Subset denoted: tumor region T3, left-lateral pole. The TCR comes from a woman aged 60-75 years with primary liver carcinoma and hepatitis B virus infection. CDR3 bases: TGTGCCAGCAGTCGGGCAGGTGTAACCTACGATCAGTACTTC. As protein: CASSRAGVTYDQYF.